This T cell receptor (beta chain) is from a study of cytomegalovirus exposure and HLA in healthy donors. Study in general: Earlier results showed some 120 million unique TCR beta sequences derived from approximately 180 million T cells. Study-level findings and limits: A later analysis appeared to link common viral pathogens to several of the most significant clusters.

The PCR was carried out with 60 Vbeta primers and 13 Jbeta primers. The table came from immunoSEQ multiplex PCR; TCRdb's copy has only in-frame clones and leaves some out. Of more than 90,000 clones listed, around 77% are singletons. CDR1 and CDR2 from the germline V gene are MNHEY and SVGAGI. CDR3 length equals 16 residues. J was trimmed by 7 bases and V by 0 bases; bases with no gene match: 11. To note about this clone: The antigen remains undetermined.

The chain uses TRBV6-5 and TRBJ1-2; 7 positions agree with TRBD1. The source of this sequence is a female donor in good health and CMV-seronegative. Source material: PBMCs. The CDR3 coding sequence is TGTGCCAGCAGTTACTCGACGACAGGGACAAGGGGTGGCTACACCTTC. It yields the protein CASSYSTTGTRGGYTF.